These 13 T cell receptor beta chains came from one sample sequenced in a study of blood T cell repertoires in COVID-19 (dated by TCRdb to about 2020). The library was made by the immunoSEQ multiplex PCR assay. Imported from immuneACCESS, the table was reduced by TCRdb to in-frame sequences with V and J called. These copies leave out some clones; in studies compared against another copy, an unresolved V gene accounts for under half, and the cause of the remainder is not known. The sample yields approximately 160,000 clones; more than 65% were counted once. The leading ten clones occupy around 7.2% of the sample. Sequencing was performed on peripheral blood. These receptors were collected from a woman between 50 and 59 years old in a cohort sampled during active or convalescent COVID-19.

The J gene is TRBJ2-2, the V gene TRBV4-1, with 10 bases matching TRBD1. Trimming cost V 3 bases and J 5 bases; bases outside gene matches: 9. The CDR3 runs 17 residues. The V gene's germline CDR1 is MGHRA and CDR2 YSYEKL. CDR3 in amino acids: CASSQEVGTGVTGELFF. As DNA, the CDR3 is TGCGCCAGCAGCCAGGAAGTGGGGACAGGGGTGACCGGGGAGCTGTTTTTT.

The V gene is TRBV5-1, the J gene TRBJ2-5; D remains ambiguous. V lost 2 bases and J 5 bases, leaving 7 bases between the germline ends. Germline V lookup: CDR1 SGHRS, CDR2 YFSETQ. The CDR3 is made up of 12 amino acids. CDR3 in amino acids: CASSFSYETQYF. For the CDR3, the DNA is TGCGCCAGCAGCTTTTCTTATGAGACCCAGTACTTC. The full variable domain, with the rest looked up from reference TRBV5-1 and TRBJ2-5, is KAGVTQTPRYLIKTRGQQVTLSCSPISGHRSVSWYQQTPGQGLQFLFEYFSETQRNKGNFPGRFSGRQFSNSRSEMNVSTLELGDSALYLCASSFSYETQYFGPGTRLLVL.

This chain links TRBV7-9 with TRBJ1-1; maybe TRBD1 (6 bases). CDR1 and CDR2 from the germline V gene are SEHNR and FQNEAQ (reference sequence). V was trimmed by 4 bases and J by 1 base, leaving 7 bases between them. The CDR3 is 13 residues long. The CDR3 loop reads CASSWGQNTEAFF. The DNA of the CDR3 is TGTGCCAGCAGCTGGGGACAGAACACTGAAGCTTTCTTT.

V usage is TRBV5-1 and J usage is TRBJ1-6; D not certain. Germline V gene lookup returns CDR1 SGHRS and CDR2 YFSETQ. V gave up 0 bases and J gave up 8 bases, with 15 bases separating them. The CDR3 has 16 amino acids. CDR3 nucleotide sequence: TGCGCCAGCAGCTTGGCCTCGGGGATGCCTTATTCACCCCTCCACTTT. This gives the protein CASSLASGMPYSPLHF.

The rearrangement uses TRBV11-2 and TRBJ2-7, with 14 bases identical to TRBD2. V trimming: 4 bases; J trimming: 3 bases; junction bases outside the gene matches: 5. The CDR3 covers 16 residues. Per the germline V gene, CDR1 is SGHAT and CDR2 is FQNNGV. This chain's CDR3 is CASSSRLAGGIYEQYF. The CDR3 nucleotides are TGTGCCAGCAGCTCTCGACTAGCGGGGGGGATCTACGAGCAGTACTTC.

This chain links TRBV6-6 with TRBJ2-7, with 7 bases matching TRBD1. Germline V gene lookup returns CDR1 MNHNY and CDR2 SVGAGI (reference sequence). The CDR3 runs 14 residues. The junction had 11 bases not matched to a gene; V was cut back by 8 bases and J by 4 bases. This chain's CDR3 is CASRKGQLSYEQYF. The CDR3 coding sequence is TGTGCCAGCCGGAAGGGACAGCTGTCTTACGAGCAGTACTTC.

The chain links TRBV2 to TRBJ2-2; TRBD2 matches 9 bases. The CDR3 loop spans 14 amino acids. Trimming took 7 bases from V and 3 from J; bases not matched to a gene: 3. Germline V gene data show CDR1 as SNHLY and CDR2 as FYNNEI. CDR3 bases: TGTGCCAGCATGCGCGGGGGGGACACCGGGGAGCTGTTTTTT. Amino acid sequence: CASMRGGDTGELFF.

This chain connects TRBV5-4 to TRBJ1-2, with 8 bases matching TRBD1. The CDR3 is made up of 15 amino acids. Germline V gene sequence: CDR1 SGHNT, CDR2 YYREEE (reference sequence). With 1 base clipped from V and 4 bases from J, the junction kept 6 bases outside the gene matches. The CDR3 DNA follows: TGTGCCAGCAGCTTGCAGGGGGCCGAGATCTATGGCTACACCTTC. As protein: CASSLQGAEIYGYTF.

This rearrangement joins TRBV7-3 to TRBJ1-2; D is perhaps TRBD1 (5 bases). Germline CDR1 is SGHTA and CDR2 is FQGTGA. The CDR3 is 15 amino acids. Deletions cut 5 bases from V and 7 bases from J, with 20 bases between. The CDR3 DNA follows: TGTGCCAGCAGCCAAAGTCCCCAGGGTACGGCTGGCTACACCTTC. This sequence encodes CASSQSPQGTAGYTF.

The V gene is TRBV7-2, the J gene TRBJ1-3; maybe TRBD1 (5 bases). Trimming shortened V by 1 base and J by 0 bases, and 13 bases separated the two germline ends. This CDR3 spans 17 amino acids. Germline V gene lookup returns CDR1 SGHTA and CDR2 FQGNSA. CDR3 sequence (DNA): TGTGCCAGCAGCTTAGGGCCCGGGGGGGTCTCTGGAAACACCATATATTTT. It is translated as CASSLGPGGVSGNTIYF.

The chain uses TRBV7-2 and TRBJ1-6, with D maybe TRBD1 (5 bases). Trimming left V 0 bases short and J 8 bases short, with 14 bases between. Germline V gene data show CDR1 as SGHTA and CDR2 as FQGNSA. CDR3 length: 16 amino acids. CDR3 in DNA: TGTGCCAGCAGCTTAGCGGTAGGGGTGGGTTATTCACCCCTCCACTTT. Protein sequence: CASSLAVGVGYSPLHF.

This chain uses TRBV15 with TRBJ1-1, with D unclear. CDR1 and CDR2 (germline): LNHNV, YYDKDF (reference sequence). Trimming pared 0 bases from V and 4 bases from J, leaving 6 bases between. The CDR3 has 13 amino acids. The CDR3, as DNA: TGTGCCACCAGCAGAGATCGGGGCACTGAAGCTTTCTTT. This encodes CATSRDRGTEAFF.

This chain links TRBV3-1 (or the pseudogene TRBV3-2) with TRBJ2-5; 8 nucleotides agree with TRBD2. This CDR3 is 16 amino acids long. V trimming: 3 bases; J trimming: 5 bases; junction bases outside the gene matches: 11. Germline V gene lookup returns CDR1 LGHDT and CDR2 YNNKEL (reference sequence). This chain's CDR3 is CASSHLAGGAEETQYF. The CDR3 DNA is TGTGCCAGCAGCCATCTTGCCGGGGGGGCCGAGGAGACCCAGTACTTC.